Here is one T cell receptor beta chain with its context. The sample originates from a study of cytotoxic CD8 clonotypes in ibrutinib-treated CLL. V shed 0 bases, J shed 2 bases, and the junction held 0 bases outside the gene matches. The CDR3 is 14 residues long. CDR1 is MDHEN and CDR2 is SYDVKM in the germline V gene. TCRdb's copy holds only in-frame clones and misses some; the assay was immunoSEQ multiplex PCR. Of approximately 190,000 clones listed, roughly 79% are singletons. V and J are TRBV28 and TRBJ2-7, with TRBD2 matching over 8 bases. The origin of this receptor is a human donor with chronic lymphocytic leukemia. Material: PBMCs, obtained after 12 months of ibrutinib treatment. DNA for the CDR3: TGTGCCAGCAGTTTATGGCGGGGGGCCTACGAGCAGTACTTC. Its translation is CASSLWRGAYEQYF.